The 27 T cell receptor beta chains listed next were all sequenced from one sample in a study of T cell responses to AZD1222 COVID-19 vaccine. Sequencing was performed with immunoSEQ multiplex PCR; in TCRdb, only in-frame clones are kept and a portion is missing. This table holds roughly 200,000 clones, around 90% found once. The sequencing used peripheral blood, collected 28 days after the second dose of the MenACWY control vaccine. These receptor sequences come from an adult who received the MenACWY meningococcal vaccine as a control.

The chain has TRBV7-8 and TRBJ1-6; a weak D match, TRBD1 (6 bases). Trimming took 2 bases from V and 10 from J, leaving 15 bases between them. The germline V gene has CDR1 SGHVS and CDR2 FQNEAQ. The CDR3 runs 15 residues. Written as DNA, the CDR3 is TGTGCCAGCAGCTTATTCGGGGGCGCTGGGTCACCCCTCCACTTT. Its protein is CASSLFGGAGSPLHF.

This rearrangement joins TRBV28 to TRBJ1-1, with D uncertain. The V gene lost 3 bases and the J gene lost 0 bases, with 5 bases spanning the gap. The CDR3 sequence is 13 residues long. Germline CDR1 and CDR2: MDHEN and SYDVKM. DNA for the CDR3: TGTGCCAGCAGTTTGATCATGAACACTGAAGCTTTCTTT. Its protein is CASSLIMNTEAFF.

The chain combines TRBV7-2 with TRBJ1-1; 7 bases line up with TRBD1. From germline, CDR1 is SGHTA and CDR2 FQGNSA. V was pared by 5 bases and J by 4 bases, with 4 bases of the junction left unmatched. The CDR3 totals 13 residues. CDR3 nucleotides: TGTGCCAGCAGCAACCCAGGGGGCACTGAAGCTTTCTTT. This encodes CASSNPGGTEAFF.

The chain couples TRBV10-1 to TRBJ1-3, with D unclear. This CDR3 comprises 15 residues. V was trimmed by 6 bases and J by 0 bases, leaving 12 bases between them. From germline, CDR1 is WNHNN and CDR2 SYGVQD (reference sequence). The CDR3 coding sequence is TGCGCCAGCAGGAATGATCTGAGCTCTGGAAACACCATATATTTT. Its translation is CASRNDLSSGNTIYF.

The chain couples TRBV12-3 or TRBV12-4 to TRBJ1-1; D unclear. The CDR3 consists of 13 residues. Trimming removed 3 bases from V and 4 bases from J, with 9 bases in between. CDR3 nucleotides: TGTGCCAGCAGTTTTGCCGGGGTCACTGAAGCTTTCTTT. Translated, it gives CASSFAGVTEAFF.

This chain links TRBV10-2 with TRBJ2-1; 10 positions match TRBD2. The CDR3 is 13 residues long. Looked up from germline, CDR1 is WSHSY and CDR2 is SAAADI. V gave up 6 bases and J gave up 9 bases; unmatched junction bases: 5. CDR3 region: CASSVAGGSEQFF. The CDR3 nucleotides read TGCGCCAGCAGCGTAGCGGGAGGTTCTGAGCAGTTCTTC.

V usage is TRBV19 and J usage is TRBJ1-1; 12 nucleotides line up with TRBD1. There are 17 residues in the CDR3. V was pared by 5 bases and J by 0 bases, with 7 bases of the junction left unmatched. Germline CDR1 reads LNHDA; CDR2 reads SQIVND (reference sequence). DNA of the CDR3: TGTGCCAGTAGTGGGGACAGGGGGCGTCCCATGAACACTGAAGCTTTCTTT. It yields the protein CASSGDRGRPMNTEAFF.

The V and J genes are TRBV29-1 and TRBJ2-7; TRBD1 aligns across 7 bases. J was trimmed by 3 bases and V by 0 bases; bases with no gene match: 20. Germline loops: CDR1 SQVTM, CDR2 ANQGSEA. The CDR3 covers 19 residues. The CDR3 sequence is CSVEDRKDRAKGAGYEQYF. The CDR3 DNA sequence: TGCAGCGTTGAAGATAGGAAAGACAGGGCGAAAGGAGCAGGCTACGAGCAGTACTTC.

The chain employs TRBV28 and TRBJ2-1; 8 bases are shared with TRBD2. The trim removed 1 base at V and 5 bases at J, leaving 7 bases unmatched. Germline lookup yields CDR1 MDHEN and CDR2 SYDVKM. This CDR3 comprises 16 residues. For the CDR3, the DNA is TGTGCCAGCAGTTTATTTTTAGCGGGAATGGACAATGAGCAGTTCTTC. Translating gives CASSLFLAGMDNEQFF.

The chain employs TRBV2 and TRBJ2-5, with no clear D. The germline gives CDR1 SNHLY, CDR2 FYNNEI. V was trimmed by 6 bases and J by 1 base, leaving 15 bases between them. This CDR3 has 15 amino acids. In DNA form, the CDR3 reads TGTGCCAGCAGGGGATCGGGTGGTCCCCAAGAGACCCAGTACTTC. The encoded protein is CASRGSGGPQETQYF.

The CDR3, as DNA: TGTGCCAGCAGCTTGGGTCTACAGTCCTACAATGAGCAGTTCTTC. Protein: CASSLGLQSYNEQFF. The J gene is TRBJ2-1, the V gene TRBV5-5; no clear D gene. V lost 0 bases and J lost 1, with 8 bases in between. This CDR3 is 15 amino acids long. CDR1 is SGHKS, CDR2 YYEKEE, per germline (reference sequence).

V gene TRBV7-3 combines with J gene TRBJ1-1; a weak D match, TRBD1 (5 bases). The CDR3 consists of 14 residues. CDR1 and CDR2 (germline): SGHTA, FQGTGA. Trimming removed 2 bases from V and 3 bases from J, with 10 bases in between. The DNA for the CDR3 is TGTGCCAGCAGCTTACAAAGCAGGGACACTGAAGCTTTCTTT. Translating gives CASSLQSRDTEAFF.

The chain links TRBV5-1 to TRBJ1-2, with 7 bases identical to TRBD1. The CDR3 contains 14 residues. J was trimmed by 0 bases and V by 4 bases; bases with no gene match: 3. CDR1 SGHRS and CDR2 YFSETQ come from the germline V gene. CDR3 residues: CASSRDSTNYGYTF. DNA of the CDR3: TGCGCCAGCAGCAGGGACAGTACTAACTATGGCTACACCTTC. Full variable domain (outside the CDR3, taken from reference TRBV5-1 and TRBJ1-2): KAGVTQTPRYLIKTRGQQVTLSCSPISGHRSVSWYQQTPGQGLQFLFEYFSETQRNKGNFPGRFSGRQFSNSRSEMNVSTLELGDSALYLCASSRDSTNYGYTFGSGTRLTVV.

V usage is TRBV27 and J usage is TRBJ1-2, with 7 nucleotides matching TRBD1. CDR3 length: 13 amino acids. With 5 bases clipped from V and 4 bases from J, the junction kept 4 bases outside the gene matches. Germline CDR1 and CDR2: MNHEY and SMNVEV (reference sequence). The CDR3 reads CASSHGQAYGYTF. CDR3 nucleotides: TGTGCCAGCAGTCACGGACAGGCCTATGGCTACACCTTC.

The rearrangement uses TRBV28 and TRBJ1-2; possible D gene TRBD1, 5 bases. This CDR3 has 19 amino acids. The V end lost 8 bases, the J end lost 0 bases, and 28 bases lay between the germline ends. The germline CDR1 and CDR2 sequences are MDHEN and SYDVKM. The CDR3 DNA is TGTGCCAGCGGCTTCGCCTCTCGGGACGTCCGGACGGCTAACTATGGCTACACCTTC. Translation gives CASGFASRDVRTANYGYTF.

The V call is TRBV30, the J call TRBJ1-6; no clear D gene. The V end lost 2 bases, the J end lost 6 bases, and 8 bases lay between the germline ends. In germline, CDR1 is GTSNPN, CDR2 SVGIG (reference sequence). The CDR3 is 13 residues long. The CDR3 nucleotides read TGTGCCTGGAGTCAGGAGGGTAATTCACCCCTCCACTTT. Protein product: CAWSQEGNSPLHF. Filled out from reference TRBV30 and TRBJ1-6, the complete variable domain reads SQTIHQWPATLVQPVGSPLSLECTVEGTSNPNLYWYRQAAGRGLQLLFYSVGIGQISSEVPQNLSASRPQDRQFILSSKKLLLSDSGFYLCAWSQEGNSPLHFGNGTRLTVT.

V usage is TRBV19 and J usage is TRBJ1-2; D gene ambiguous. The V and J ends lost 3 bases and 8 bases respectively, with 7 bases between them. This CDR3 comprises 11 residues. In germline, CDR1 is LNHDA, CDR2 SQIVND (reference sequence). The CDR3 DNA sequence: TGTGCCAGTAGTATTCGGGCCGGCTACACCTTC. Translating gives CASSIRAGYTF. Supplemented by reference TRBV19 and TRBJ1-2, the full variable domain reads DGGITQSPKYLFRKEGQNVTLSCEQNLNHDAMYWYRQDPGQGLRLIYYSQIVNDFQKGDIAEGYSVSREKKESFPLTVTSAQKNPTAFYLCASSIRAGYTFGSGTRLTVV.

The chain has TRBV28 and TRBJ1-2; 8 bases map to TRBD1. The junction had 9 bases not matched to a gene; V was cut back by 4 bases and J by 5 bases. The germline V gene encodes CDR1 MDHEN and CDR2 SYDVKM. The CDR3 has 15 residues. In DNA form, the CDR3 reads TGTGCCAGCAGTTCGCCTAGGACAGGGAGGTATGGCTACACCTTC. Amino acids: CASSSPRTGRYGYTF.

As DNA, the CDR3 is TGCGCCAGCAGCCTCGGGACAGGACAAGAGACCCAGTACTTC. Residues: CASSLGTGQETQYF. The chain is built from TRBV5-1 and TRBJ2-5; 8 bases fit TRBD1. The CDR3 has 14 residues. Germline trimming cut 4 bases from V and 2 bases from J; bases unmatched to any gene: 4. Germline V gives CDR1 SGHRS, CDR2 YFSETQ.

This chain links TRBV25-1 with TRBJ1-2, with D perhaps matching TRBD1 (5 bases). CDR1 is MGHDK and CDR2 is SYGVNS in the germline V gene. The CDR3 sequence is 15 residues long. V dropped 5 bases and J dropped 6 bases, with 19 bases sitting between them. CDR3 residues: CASSSQGLTRDGYTF. For the CDR3, the DNA is TGTGCCAGCAGTAGCCAGGGTTTAACTAGGGATGGCTACACCTTC.

This clone was found once. The chain has TRBV19 and TRBJ1-2, with D possibly matching TRBD1 (6 bases). The V gene's germline CDR1 is LNHDA and CDR2 SQIVND (reference sequence). V shed 5 bases and J shed 2 bases, with 15 bases lying between them. The CDR3 has 15 residues. The CDR3 loop is CASSVRQARNYGYTF. For the CDR3, the DNA is TGTGCCAGTAGTGTAAGACAGGCGAGGAACTATGGCTACACCTTC.

Only one count was recorded for this clone. The chain carries TRBV24-1 and TRBJ2-3; D ambiguous. CDR1 is KGHDR, CDR2 SFDVKD, per germline. There are 15 residues in the CDR3. V lost 2 bases and J 4 bases, leaving 12 bases between the germline ends. DNA for the CDR3: TGTGCCACCAGTGATTCCAGAAGCCTTCCAGATACGCAGTATTTT. This codes for CATSDSRSLPDTQYF.

This clone was counted between two and nine times. V gene TRBV30 combines with J gene TRBJ1-2, with D uncertain. The CDR3 covers 14 residues. Looked up from germline, CDR1 is GTSNPN and CDR2 is SVGIG (reference sequence). Trimming shortened V by 1 base and J by 3 bases, and 12 bases separated the two germline ends. Written as DNA, the CDR3 is TGTGCCTGGAGTGAGGTAGGGAGCGACTATGGCTACACCTTC. Protein: CAWSEVGSDYGYTF.

This clone was found once. V is TRBV24-1 and J is TRBJ2-5; 7 bases are shared with TRBD2. The CDR3 consists of 14 residues. CDR1 is KGHDR and CDR2 is SFDVKD in the germline V gene. The trim removed 5 bases at V and 4 bases at J, leaving 6 bases unmatched. CDR3 in DNA: TGTGCCACCAGTGGTCCTCTAGCGGTAGAGACCCAGTACTTC. This translates into CATSGPLAVETQYF.

This clone was picked up one time. The chain combines TRBV7-2 with TRBJ1-4; no clear D gene. Trimming left V 11 bases short and J 0 bases short, with 13 bases between. The germline CDR1 and CDR2 sequences are SGHTA and FQGNSA. This CDR3 has 14 amino acids. The CDR3, as DNA: TGTGCCTCAAGAGTCAGTGCAACTAATGAAAAACTGTTTTTT. Protein sequence: CASRVSATNEKLFF. The variable domain in full, completed from reference TRBV7-2 and TRBJ1-4, reads GAGVSQSPSNKVTEKGKDVELRCDPISGHTALYWYRQSLGQGLEFLIYFQGNSAPDKSGLPSDRFSAERTGGSVSTLTIQRTQQEDSAVYLCASRVSATNEKLFFGSGTQLSVL.

This clone was seen just once. V gene TRBV19 combines with J gene TRBJ2-3, with 13 bases matching TRBD2. CDR1 and CDR2 from the germline V gene are LNHDA and SQIVND (reference sequence). This CDR3 contains 16 residues. With 6 bases clipped from V and 0 bases from J, the junction kept 3 bases outside the gene matches. CDR3 DNA: TGTGCCAGTAGAATACTAGCGGGGGGGAGCACAGATACGCAGTATTTT. Protein product: CASRILAGGSTDTQYF.

The chain carries TRBV18 and TRBJ2-5; 7 bases map to TRBD2. Trimming took 3 bases from V and 1 from J; bases not matched to a gene: 5. Germline CDR1 KGHSH, CDR2 LQKENI. The CDR3 has 15 residues. CDR3 in DNA: TGTGCCAGCTCACCCGGGGGAGGGCTCCAAGAGACCCAGTACTTC. Amino acids: CASSPGGGLQETQYF.